Below, 23 T cell receptor beta chains from the same sample are listed, as sequenced in a study of blood T cell repertoires in COVID-19. TCRdb keeps only in-frame clones here, not all; method: immunoSEQ multiplex PCR. Of about 140,000 clones in the sample, approximately 85% were seen once. Input material: PBMCs or T cells enriched from blood (not recorded which). These receptors came from a woman aged 45-65 years with acute COVID-19.

This chain links TRBV2 with TRBJ2-5; 9 positions match TRBD1. The V and J ends lost 7 bases and 4 bases, in that order; junction bases with no gene match: 10. The germline V gene encodes CDR1 SNHLY and CDR2 FYNNEI. The CDR3 extends over 15 amino acids. The CDR3 sequence: CASKPSTGGGETQYF. Here the CDR3 DNA reads TGTGCCAGCAAACCTTCGACAGGGGGGGGAGAGACCCAGTACTTC.

The CDR3 DNA is TGTGCCAGCCGCAAACAAAATCAGCCCCAGCATTTT. This sequence encodes CASRKQNQPQHF. The chain links TRBV19 to TRBJ1-5; no clear D gene. Germline V gene sequence: CDR1 LNHDA, CDR2 SQIVND (reference sequence). This CDR3 has 12 residues. Trimming left V 9 bases short and J 4 bases short, with 10 bases between.

The chain carries TRBV27 and TRBJ2-3; 7 bases map to TRBD1. This CDR3 region has 18 residues. CDR1 is MNHEY, CDR2 SMNVEV, per germline (reference sequence). The trim removed 0 bases at V and 0 bases at J, leaving 9 bases unmatched. The CDR3 is CASSLSHDRAYSTDTQYF. The CDR3 region has the DNA TGTGCCAGCAGTTTATCCCACGACAGGGCCTATAGCACAGATACGCAGTATTTT.

The chain links TRBV30 to TRBJ1-5, with D perhaps matching TRBD1 (6 bases). Trimming removed 3 bases at V and 3 bases at J, with 9 bases between. The CDR3 is 13 residues long. Germline values: CDR1 GTSNPN, CDR2 SVGIG (reference sequence). Here the CDR3 DNA reads TGTGCCTGGAGCGCAGGGGACAATCAGCCCCAGCATTTT. This translates into CAWSAGDNQPQHF. The full variable domain, its missing parts supplied by reference TRBV30 and TRBJ1-5, is SQTIHQWPATLVQPVGSPLSLECTVEGTSNPNLYWYRQAAGRGLQLLFYSVGIGQISSEVPQNLSASRPQDRQFILSSKKLLLSDSGFYLCAWSAGDNQPQHFGDGTRLSIL.

The chain uses TRBV9 and TRBJ2-2; weak D call: TRBD2 (6 bases). Trimming took 6 bases from V and 0 from J, leaving 15 bases between them. Germline V gene sequence: CDR1 SGDLS, CDR2 YYNGEE. There are 16 residues in the CDR3. The CDR3 sequence is CASNRGGGPNTGELFF. Written as DNA, the CDR3 is TGTGCCAGCAACCGGGGAGGTGGGCCGAACACCGGGGAGCTGTTTTTT.

The rearrangement uses TRBV7-2 and TRBJ2-7; 9 bases align to TRBD1. The CDR3 contains 16 residues. The ends lost 5 bases at V and 7 bases at J; junction bases unmatched: 15. Germline CDR1 reads SGHTA; CDR2 reads FQGNSA. CDR3 coding DNA: TGTGCCAGCAGCATGACGACAGGGGGGGTTATAGAGGAGCAGTACTTC. This gives the protein CASSMTTGGVIEEQYF.

Remarks on this clone: Sequence at one end of the junction differs from germline and may be a read error. This chain links TRBV7-7 with TRBJ1-5; D gene ambiguous. Germline CDR1 is SSHAT and CDR2 is FNYEAQ (reference sequence). The CDR3 loop spans 15 amino acids. CDR3 in amino acids: CASSFWNTRPQPQHF. DNA for the CDR3: TGTGCTAGCAGCTTTTGGAACACGCGGCCACAGCCCCAGCATTTT.

This clone was counted only a few times. This rearrangement joins TRBV12-3 or TRBV12-4 to TRBJ1-1; maybe TRBD1 (5 bases). Trimming took 3 bases from V and 8 from J, leaving 10 bases between them. CDR3 length: 12 amino acids. CDR3 in DNA: TGTGCCAGCAGTTTCGTACCAGGGGAAGCTTTCTTT. Its protein is CASSFVPGEAFF.

The chain employs TRBV9 and TRBJ2-1, with 8 nucleotides matching TRBD2. J lost 3 bases, V lost 2 bases, and 4 bases had no gene match. Germline V gives CDR1 SGDLS, CDR2 YYNGEE. The length of the CDR3 is 15 residues. The CDR3 coding sequence is TGTGCCAGCAGCGTGACTAGCGCCGACTACAATGAGCAGTTCTTC. Amino acids: CASSVTSADYNEQFF. The full variable domain, with the rest looked up from reference TRBV9 and TRBJ2-1, is DSGVTQTPKHLITATGQRVTLRCSPRSGDLSVYWYQQSLDQGLQFLIQYYNGEERAKGNILERFSAQQFPDLHSELNLSSLELGDSALYFCASSVTSADYNEQFFGPGTRLTVL.

The V gene is TRBV7-2, the J gene TRBJ2-3, with TRBD2 matching 11 bases. Looked up from germline, CDR1 is SGHTA and CDR2 is FQGNSA. V was clipped by 1 base and J by 1 base; unmatched bases: 1. The CDR3 has 16 residues. The CDR3 is CASSLELAGGTDTQYF. CDR3 in DNA: TGTGCCAGCAGCTTAGAACTAGCGGGGGGCACAGATACGCAGTATTTT.

This clone was seen only once. V gene TRBV3-1 (or the pseudogene TRBV3-2) combines with J gene TRBJ1-3, with unresolved D. The germline V gene encodes CDR1 LGHDT and CDR2 YNNKEL (reference sequence). The CDR3 is 13 residues long. V gave up 1 base and J gave up 4 bases, with 5 bases separating them. In DNA, the CDR3 is TGTGCCAGCAGCCAAGTAGTGGGAAACACCATATATTTT. Protein: CASSQVVGNTIYF.

The chain is built from TRBV18 and TRBJ2-1; 10 bases agree with TRBD1. The CDR3 is 14 amino acids. From germline, CDR1 is KGHSH and CDR2 LQKENI. The V and J ends lost 2 bases and 7 bases, in that order; junction bases with no gene match: 2. CDR3 DNA sequence: TGTGCCAGCTCACCAGGGACAGGGGTTAATGAGCAGTTCTTC. Translated, it gives CASSPGTGVNEQFF.

The chain combines TRBV24-1 with TRBJ1-2; 8 bases align to TRBD1. The length of the CDR3 is 16 residues. Losses at the gene ends were 3 bases for V and 4 bases for J; bases not matched to a gene: 9. Germline V gives CDR1 KGHDR, CDR2 SFDVKD. The CDR3 DNA is TGTGCCACCAGTGATCCCTCGACAGGGGACCGCTATGGCTACACCTTC. Its translation: CATSDPSTGDRYGYTF.

This rearrangement joins TRBV3-1 (or the pseudogene TRBV3-2) to TRBJ2-3; 8 bases are a match to TRBD2. Germline CDR1 reads LGHDT; CDR2 reads YNNKEL (reference sequence). The V segment lost 5 bases and the J segment 6 bases; nucleotides outside the gene matches: 7. The CDR3 loop spans 14 amino acids. In DNA form, the CDR3 reads TGTGCCAGCAGCTCCACGACGGGAGGGGATACGCAGTATTTT. Translation gives CASSSTTGGDTQYF.

The chain combines TRBV9 with TRBJ1-3, with TRBD1 identical over 7 bases. CDR1 and CDR2 from the germline V gene are SGDLS and YYNGEE. The CDR3 extends over 19 amino acids. J was trimmed by 5 bases and V by 0 bases; bases with no gene match: 17. The DNA of the CDR3 is TGTGCCAGCAGCGTAGATAAGCTCGGGGACAGTACTTTTCGAAACACCATATATTTT. Its translation: CASSVDKLGDSTFRNTIYF.

This CDR3 is CASSGQNYGYTF. The CDR3 region has the DNA TGTGCCAGCTCCGGACAGAACTATGGCTACACCTTC. The chain carries TRBV18 and TRBJ1-2, with a tentative D call TRBD1 (6 bases). This CDR3 region has 12 residues. V was pared by 6 bases and J by 2 bases, with 7 bases between. The germline CDR1 and CDR2 sequences are KGHSH and LQKENI.

This chain links TRBV21-1 with TRBJ2-3; the listed D gene, TRBD2, was not tested against the DNA. TRBV21-1 constitutes a pseudogene. The CDR3 is 14 residues long. The CDR3 protein is CASGGGEREDTQYF. The DNA for the CDR3 is TGTGCCAGCGGAGGCGGGGAGCGGGAAGATACGCAGTATTTT.

The gene calls are TRBV28 and TRBJ1-6, with a weak D call TRBD1 (5 bases). V lost 4 bases, J lost 9 bases, and 10 bases lay in between. This CDR3 has 13 residues. Looked up from germline, CDR1 is MDHEN and CDR2 is SYDVKM. CDR3 DNA sequence: TGTGCCAGCAGTTCGGGGGAGGTTTCACCCCTCCACTTT. Its translation: CASSSGEVSPLHF.

V and J are TRBV12-5 and TRBJ2-4; D is possibly TRBD2 (6 bases). Germline assignment: CDR1 LGHNT and CDR2 FRNRAP. Trimming pared 5 bases from V and 0 bases from J, leaving 32 bases between. The CDR3 is 22 amino acids. The CDR3 coding sequence is TGTGCTAGTGGTCCCTGGATAGTCATAAGGGGACTCCCGCAACTAGCCAAAAACATTCAGTACTTC. It encodes CASGPWIVIRGLPQLAKNIQYF.

The V call is TRBV2, the J call TRBJ1-1, with D maybe TRBD1 (6 bases). Looked up from germline, CDR1 is SNHLY and CDR2 is FYNNEI. The ends were cut back, 4 bases at V and 3 bases at J, with 9 bases in the middle. CDR3 size: 13 residues. CDR3 region: CASSVGADTEAFF. CDR3 nucleotides: TGTGCCAGCAGTGTGGGGGCTGACACTGAAGCTTTCTTT.

CDR3 residues: CASSRGAGTDTQYF. The CDR3, as DNA: TGCGCCAGCTCGCGGGGCGCGGGAACAGATACGCAGTATTTT. The chain recombines TRBV5-1 with TRBJ2-3; TRBD2 might be the D (6 bases). The CDR3 runs 14 residues. Deletions cut 7 bases from V and 3 bases from J, with 15 bases between. The germline gives CDR1 SGHRS, CDR2 YFSETQ.

J is TRBJ2-7 and V is TRBV5-1; 8 bases are shared with TRBD2. From germline, CDR1 is SGHRS and CDR2 YFSETQ. V shed 2 bases and J 0 bases; nucleotides not matched to a gene: 4. The CDR3 contains 15 residues. CDR3 DNA: TGCGCCAGCAGCTTATTAGCGGGAAGCTCCTACGAGCAGTACTTC. Translation gives CASSLLAGSSYEQYF.

This chain links TRBV24-1 with TRBJ2-3; 8 nucleotides line up with TRBD2. The trim removed 8 bases at V and 5 bases at J, leaving 5 bases unmatched. Germline loops: CDR1 KGHDR, CDR2 SFDVKD. The CDR3 runs 13 residues. Here the CDR3 DNA reads TGTGCCACCAATCCCGGGAGGGGAGATACGCAGTATTTT. Its protein is CATNPGRGDTQYF.